This T cell receptor beta chain came from a study of low-dose radiotherapy and immunotherapy resistance in tumors (dated by TCRdb to between 2021 and 2022). At the level of the whole study: In Cohort 1, each fraction delivered 0.5 Gy every 2 weeks, and the prescribed total PTV dose was 6.5 Gy. Eight patients were included in the translational analysis: three from the first dose cohort and the first five from the second dose cohort. In Cohort 2, 1 Gy per fraction was delivered every two weeks, for a total of 13 Gy over 26 weeks. Starting on cycle 1 day 1, patients took 300 mg of aspirin by mouth once a day for four cycles. Cyclophosphamide 200 mg/m2 was administered intravenously every two weeks, one day before each radiation and immunotherapy administration. Patients were given nivolumab as a 240 mg flat dose every two weeks and ipilimumab at 1 mg/kg every six weeks, with both drugs delivered intravenously. No randomization into treatment groups was done for the people taking part in the trial.

Superscript III and a set of TRAV- and TRBV-specific primers were used to synthesize first-strand cDNA, so that both TCRalpha and TCRbeta chains were covered. TCRs were amplified with Phusion for around 20 PCR cycles using a constant-region primer together with the adapter attached to the V primers. The MessageAmp II aRNA Amplification Kit was used to amplify the isolated mRNA, with in vitro transcription run for approximately 15 hours at 37 degrees C. The Dynabeads mRNA DIRECT Purification Kit was used to isolate mRNA for TCR sequencing. A second approximately 23-cycle Phusion PCR added indexed Illumina adapters, and products were purified with AMPure XP beads. Concerning the study's data processing: Custom Perl scripts were used to pool TCR sequences that encoded the same protein, to remove out-of-frame sequences, and to calculate the abundance of each clonotype. Any TCR sequence backed by just one read was left out of the analysis. The metrics used to describe the repertoires included Shannon entropy, Gini index, clonality, richness, and the frequency of TCRs shared between repertoires. TCRdb redid the processing of the public reads, applying fastp at Q25 and MiXCR, and retained in-frame beta chains. CDR3 protein duplicates are merged, each entry listing the most common genes and DNA. The V and J calls here are based on TCRdb, not the publication. For this sample the table gives 8,500 to 9,500 distinct CDR3 sequences, of which about 70% were detected only once. Approximately 7% of the sample belongs to the ten largest clones.

Donors were enrolled in RACIN, a single-arm phase I dose-escalation trial in which nivolumab, ipilimumab, aspirin, low-dose cyclophosphamide and low-dose radiotherapy were combined. To be eligible, a patient needed to have an advanced solid tumor that was TIL-negative. The CDR1 and CDR2 encoded by the germline V gene are SGHAT and FQNNGV. V is pruned by 5 bases and J by 3 bases, leaving 10 bases of the junction without a gene match. The CDR3 runs 16 residues from the cysteine to the phenylalanine. Solely the CDR3 DNA is kept, with 48 bases framed from the first base. About this clonotype itself: Its antigen is currently not known. No base-level quality is on record; no much larger clone is a single base apart.

The chain links TRBV11-2 with TRBJ2-7, and TRBD1 aligns with 10 junction nucleotides. The receptor's source is a human donor with advanced metastatic prostate, ovarian, gallbladder or colorectal cancer (not recorded which). This table probably holds off-target reads from a library built for another chain. The nucleotide sequence reads TGTGCCAGCAGCAAGACCGGGACAGGGGTCCTCTACGAGCAGTACTTC. Its amino acids are CASSKTGTGVLYEQYF.